This TCR beta chain was retrieved from a study of cytomegalovirus exposure and HLA in healthy donors. Study summary: About 85 million unique TCRs from HLA-typed donors were held in an early release of data.

The V end was cut by 0 bases, the J end by 7 bases, with 15 bases between. This CDR3 contains 15 residues. Per the germline V gene, CDR1 is MGHRA and CDR2 is YSYEKL. In the PCR, 60 Vbeta and 13 Jbeta primers were used. Using immunoSEQ multiplex PCR, the repertoire was profiled, and TCRdb retains in-frame clones only, with some absent. Here the sample table reports approximately 71,000 clones. Notes on this clone: Its antigen is not known.

Study findings and constraints: Most TCR sequences were rare, but some public TCRs occurred in many donors.

The TCR was taken from a female donor in good health and CMV-seropositive. The chain uses TRBV4-1 and TRBJ1-2; D remains ambiguous. The sequencing input was PBMCs. As DNA, the CDR3 is TGCGCCAGCAGCCAAGATGAGGTCTCCTTGCTTGGCTACACCTTC. Translated, it gives CASSQDEVSLLGYTF.